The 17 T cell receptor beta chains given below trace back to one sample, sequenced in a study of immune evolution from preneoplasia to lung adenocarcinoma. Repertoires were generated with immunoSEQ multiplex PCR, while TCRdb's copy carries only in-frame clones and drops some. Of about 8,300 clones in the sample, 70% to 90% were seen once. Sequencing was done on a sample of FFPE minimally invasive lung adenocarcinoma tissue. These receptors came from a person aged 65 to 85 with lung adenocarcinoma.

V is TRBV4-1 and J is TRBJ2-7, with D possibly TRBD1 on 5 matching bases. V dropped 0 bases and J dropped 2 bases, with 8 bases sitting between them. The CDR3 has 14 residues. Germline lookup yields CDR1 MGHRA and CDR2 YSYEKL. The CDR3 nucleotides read TGCGCCAGCAGCCAAGAGCGACAGACCTACGAGCAGTACTTC. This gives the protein CASSQERQTYEQYF.

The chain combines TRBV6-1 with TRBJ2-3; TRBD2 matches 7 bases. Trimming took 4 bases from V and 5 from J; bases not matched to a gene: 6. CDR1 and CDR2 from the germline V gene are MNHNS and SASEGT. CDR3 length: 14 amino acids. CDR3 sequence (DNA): TGTGCCAGCAGTGCCCCACCGGGGGGAGATACGCAGTATTTT. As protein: CASSAPPGGDTQYF.

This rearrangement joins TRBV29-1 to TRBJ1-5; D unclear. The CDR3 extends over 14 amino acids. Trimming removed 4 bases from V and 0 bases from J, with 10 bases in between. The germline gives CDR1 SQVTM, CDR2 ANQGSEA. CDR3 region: CSVVSGNSNQPQHF. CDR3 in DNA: TGCAGCGTTGTATCAGGAAATAGCAATCAGCCCCAGCATTTT.

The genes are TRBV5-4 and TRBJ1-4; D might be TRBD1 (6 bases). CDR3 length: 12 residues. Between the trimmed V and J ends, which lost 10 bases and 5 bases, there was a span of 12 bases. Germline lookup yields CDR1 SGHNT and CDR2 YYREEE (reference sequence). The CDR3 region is CAAGQRNEKLFF. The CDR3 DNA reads TGTGCCGCCGGACAGAGAAATGAAAAACTGTTTTTT. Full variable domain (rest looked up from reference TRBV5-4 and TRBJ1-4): ETGVTQSPTHLIKTRGQQVTLRCSSQSGHNTVSWYQQALGQGPQFIFQYYREEENGRGNFPPRFSGLQFPNYSSELNVNALELDDSALYLCAAGQRNEKLFFGSGTQLSVL.

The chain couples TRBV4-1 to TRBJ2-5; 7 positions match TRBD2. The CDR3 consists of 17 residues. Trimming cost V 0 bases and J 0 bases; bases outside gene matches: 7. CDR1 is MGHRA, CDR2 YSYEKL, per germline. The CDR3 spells CASSQDPSGTHQETQYF. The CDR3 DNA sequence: TGCGCCAGCAGCCAAGATCCTAGCGGAACCCACCAAGAGACCCAGTACTTC.

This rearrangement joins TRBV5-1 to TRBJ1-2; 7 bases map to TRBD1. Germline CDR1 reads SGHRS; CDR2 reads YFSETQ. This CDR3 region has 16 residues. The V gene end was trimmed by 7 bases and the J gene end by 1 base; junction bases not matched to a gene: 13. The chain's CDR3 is CASGKPGTAHNYGYTF. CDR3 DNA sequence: TGCGCCAGCGGTAAACCAGGGACAGCCCATAACTATGGCTACACCTTC.

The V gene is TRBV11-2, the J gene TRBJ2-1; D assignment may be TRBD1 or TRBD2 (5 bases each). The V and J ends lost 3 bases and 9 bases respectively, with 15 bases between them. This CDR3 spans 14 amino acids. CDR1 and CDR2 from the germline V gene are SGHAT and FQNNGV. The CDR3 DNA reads TGTGCCAGCAGCTTGGGGACCCTACTATTTGAGCAGTTCTTC. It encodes CASSLGTLLFEQFF.

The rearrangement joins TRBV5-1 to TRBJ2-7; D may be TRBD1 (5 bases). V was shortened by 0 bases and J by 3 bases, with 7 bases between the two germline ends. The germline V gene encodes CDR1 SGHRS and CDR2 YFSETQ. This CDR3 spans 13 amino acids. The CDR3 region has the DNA TGCGCCAGCAGCTTGGCAGGGCTCTACGAGCAGTACTTC. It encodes CASSLAGLYEQYF.

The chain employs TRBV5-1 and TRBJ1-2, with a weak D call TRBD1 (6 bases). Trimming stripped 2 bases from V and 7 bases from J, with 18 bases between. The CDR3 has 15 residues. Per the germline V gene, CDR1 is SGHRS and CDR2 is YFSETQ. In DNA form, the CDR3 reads TGCGCCAGCAGCTTATCTGTGAACAGGGTTGGTGGCTACACCTTC. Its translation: CASSLSVNRVGGYTF.

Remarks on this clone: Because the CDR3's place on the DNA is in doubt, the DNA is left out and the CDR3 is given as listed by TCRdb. CDR3 amino acids: CASSSSGQGLYSPLHF. J is TRBJ1-6 and V is TRBV28; the table's D call TRBD1 went unverified against the DNA. The germline gives CDR1 MDHEN, CDR2 SYDVKM. Both ends counted, the CDR3 spans 16 residues.

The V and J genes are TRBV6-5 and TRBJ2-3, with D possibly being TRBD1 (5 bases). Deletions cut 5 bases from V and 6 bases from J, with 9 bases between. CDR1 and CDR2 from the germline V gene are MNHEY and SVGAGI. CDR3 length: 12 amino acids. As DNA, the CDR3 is TGTGCCAGCAGTAAAGGGGCGGATACGCAGTATTTT. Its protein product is CASSKGADTQYF.

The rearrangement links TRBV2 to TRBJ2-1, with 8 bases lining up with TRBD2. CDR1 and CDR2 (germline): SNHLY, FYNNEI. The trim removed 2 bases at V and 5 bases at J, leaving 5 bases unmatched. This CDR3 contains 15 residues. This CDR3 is CASSEPGGLDNEQFF. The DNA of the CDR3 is TGTGCCAGCAGTGAACCGGGGGGGCTTGACAATGAGCAGTTCTTC.

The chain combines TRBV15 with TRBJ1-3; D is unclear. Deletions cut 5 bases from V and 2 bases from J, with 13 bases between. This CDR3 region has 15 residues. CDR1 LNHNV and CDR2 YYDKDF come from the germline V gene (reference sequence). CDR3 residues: CATSPQVSAGNTIYF. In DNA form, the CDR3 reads TGTGCCACCAGCCCCCAAGTGTCGGCTGGAAACACCATATATTTT.

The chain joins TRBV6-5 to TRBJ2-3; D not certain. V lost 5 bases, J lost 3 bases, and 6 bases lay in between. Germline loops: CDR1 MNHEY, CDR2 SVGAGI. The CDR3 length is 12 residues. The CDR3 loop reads CASSKGTDTQYF. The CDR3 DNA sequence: TGTGCCAGCAGTAAGGGAACAGATACGCAGTATTTT.

CDR3 region: CASSHRWERVANEQFF. Written as DNA, the CDR3 is TGTGCCAGCAGCCACCGGTGGGAGCGGGTAGCCAATGAGCAGTTCTTC. The chain uses TRBV14 and TRBJ2-1, with D possibly being TRBD2 (6 bases). The CDR3 contains 16 residues. The germline V gene has CDR1 SGHDN and CDR2 FVKESK. With 3 bases removed from V and 6 bases from J, the gap between germline ends came to 18 bases.

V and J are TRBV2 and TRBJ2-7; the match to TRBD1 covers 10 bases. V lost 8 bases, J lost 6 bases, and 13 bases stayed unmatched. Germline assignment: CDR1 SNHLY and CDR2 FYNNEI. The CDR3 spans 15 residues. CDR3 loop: CASQTRQGARVEQYF. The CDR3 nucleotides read TGTGCCAGCCAAACTAGACAGGGGGCGCGGGTCGAGCAGTACTTC.

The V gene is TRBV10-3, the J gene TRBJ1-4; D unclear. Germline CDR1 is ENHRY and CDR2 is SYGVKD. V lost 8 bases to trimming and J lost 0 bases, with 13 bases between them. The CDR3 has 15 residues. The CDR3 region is CAISTDPSTNEKLFF. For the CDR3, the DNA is TGTGCCATCTCAACAGATCCATCAACTAATGAAAAACTGTTTTTT.